At least ten counts were recorded for the clone carrying this TCR beta chain. The CDR3 runs 16 residues. The germline V gene has CDR1 SGHAT and CDR2 FQNNGV. The V gene lost 3 bases and the J gene lost 10 bases, with 22 bases spanning the gap. The sample belongs to a study of T cell repertoires in cytomegalovirus infection. For the study at large: Evidence of both CMV infection and a matching HLA type came from public TCR beta signatures.

Each CDR3 protein is one row after TCRdb ran MiXCR on the reads. The profile shows about 440,000 distinct CDR3 sequences, about a third of them singletons. Sequencing input: PBMCs. V usage is TRBV11-2 and J usage is TRBJ1-5; possibly TRBD1 for D (6 bases). The TCR sequence derives from a human donor in good health (CMV status not recorded). Some clones in this sample may be carry-over from other donors' samples. CDR3 sequence: CASSFGRGGVRQPQHF. The CDR3, as DNA: TGTGCCAGCAGCTTTGGGAGGGGGGGAGTTCGTCAACCCCAGCATTTT.